The rows below give T cell receptor beta chains drawn from one sample of a study of blood T cells in healthy people across ages. TCRdb recomputed calls from the 5' RACE reads with MiXCR, one row per CDR3 protein. This table has hundreds of thousands of distinct CDR3 sequences, roughly 45% appearing once. The sample was blood. These receptors were taken from a woman aged 60-75 years in good health. CDR3s include the opening cysteine and the closing phenylalanine or tryptophan. A D gene is named only where the DNA matches it firmly. Part of the rows lack a size; the others show once, few, many or a class for expanded clones.

cdr3_nt: TGTGCCACCGAAGGCGACATCAATCAGCCCCAGCATTTT; cdr3_aa: CATEGDINQPQHF; clone_size: few; j_call: TRBJ1-5; v_call: TRBV10-3; d_call: .
cdr3_nt: TGTGCCAGCAGTTGGCTGGCCTACGAGCAGTACTTC; cdr3_aa: CASSWLAYEQYF; clone_size: few; j_call: TRBJ2-7; v_call: TRBV27; d_call: .
cdr3_nt: TGCGCCAGCACGCGGCGGGACACCGACTCCTACGAGCAGTACTTC; cdr3_aa: CASTRRDTDSYEQYF; clone_size: few; j_call: TRBJ2-7; v_call: TRBV5-1; d_call: .
cdr3_nt: TGTGCCAACAGCCGGGGCTCCTACGAGCAGTACTTC; cdr3_aa: CANSRGSYEQYF; clone_size: .; j_call: TRBJ2-7; v_call: TRBV3-1; d_call: .
cdr3_nt: TGTGCCAGCAGCTTGGAACCTAGCGACTACGAGCAGTACTTC; cdr3_aa: CASSLEPSDYEQYF; clone_size: .; j_call: TRBJ2-7; v_call: TRBV5-6; d_call: .
cdr3_nt: TGTGCCAGCAGCTTAGGTCTCACAGGGGGAGTTCAATTTCATGGCTACACCTTC; cdr3_aa: CASSLGLTGGVQFHGYTF; clone_size: many; j_call: TRBJ1-2; v_call: TRBV7-2; d_call: TRBD1
cdr3_nt: TGCAGTGCTATTGATATGACTGCCCCTGGGGCCAACGTCCTGACTTTC; cdr3_aa: CSAIDMTAPGANVLTF; clone_size: .; j_call: TRBJ2-6; v_call: TRBV20-1; d_call: .
cdr3_nt: TGCAGCTTCTTAGCGGGGAGAACCTACAATGAGCAGTTCTTC; cdr3_aa: CSFLAGRTYNEQFF; clone_size: .; j_call: TRBJ2-1; v_call: TRBV29-1; d_call: TRBD2
cdr3_nt: TGTGCCAGCAGTTTACCACCGGGGGGCGGCTACACCTTC; cdr3_aa: CASSLPPGGGYTF; clone_size: .; j_call: TRBJ1-2; v_call: TRBV12-3/TRBV12-4; d_call: .
cdr3_nt: TGTGCCAGCAGCTCTGGGGGACTAGTTGATACGCAGTATTTT; cdr3_aa: CASSSGGLVDTQYF; clone_size: few; j_call: TRBJ2-3; v_call: TRBV7-2; d_call: TRBD2
cdr3_nt: TGTGCCAGCAGCTTAGCGAGGGGACAGGGATCGAGGAACACTGAAGCTTTCTTT; cdr3_aa: CASSLARGQGSRNTEAFF; clone_size: .; j_call: TRBJ1-1; v_call: TRBV7-9; d_call: TRBD1
cdr3_nt: TGTGCCAGCAGTCCCGCCGGGACTCCGAGAGATACGCAGTATTTT; cdr3_aa: CASSPAGTPRDTQYF; clone_size: few; j_call: TRBJ2-3; v_call: TRBV12-3/TRBV12-4; d_call: .
cdr3_nt: TGTGCCAGCAGCCAAGGACGGCGAGGGGTCCGAAACTATGGCTACACCTTC; cdr3_aa: CASSQGRRGVRNYGYTF; clone_size: .; j_call: TRBJ1-2; v_call: TRBV3-1; d_call: .
cdr3_nt: TGTGCCAGCTCACCTATGCAGAGCACAGGTCAGGGCTACACCTTC; cdr3_aa: CASSPMQSTGQGYTF; clone_size: .; j_call: TRBJ1-2; v_call: TRBV18; d_call: .
cdr3_nt: TGCAGTGCTGTACTAGCGGGAGTTCAGACCCAGTACTTC; cdr3_aa: CSAVLAGVQTQYF; clone_size: few; j_call: TRBJ2-5; v_call: TRBV20-1; d_call: TRBD2